This entry is about one T cell receptor beta chain. Its antigen is still unknown. The CDR3 extends over 14 amino acids. V gave up 5 bases and J gave up 5 bases; unmatched junction bases: 9. Germline lookup yields CDR1 SEHNR and CDR2 FQNEAQ (reference sequence). TCR alpha and TCR beta cDNA libraries with sample barcodes and UMIs came from 5'RACE using constant-segment primers. TCRdb re-called the 5' RACE reads with MiXCR, one entry per CDR3 protein. The sample contains some 300,000 distinct CDR3 sequences, 20% to 25% of which appear only once. The source of the sample is a study of T-cell memory formation after mild COVID-19. Study in general: Largely donor-specific TCR clusters were found.

Broader study findings: Prior to infection, memory already included some responding clones, suggesting cross-reactive memory joined. Among clones peaking at day 37 in the second wave, SARS-CoV-2 specificity remained unconfirmed.

This TCR was recovered from a man aged 18 to 30 who had mild COVID-19 (a few samples of this study predate the infection). Cell type and time point are not known. Sequencing used PBMCs or a T cell subset sorted from them (not recorded which). The chain joins TRBV7-9 to TRBJ2-7; TRBD2 agrees at 7 bases. This chain's CDR3 is CASSPLARADEQYF. The CDR3 nucleotides read TGTGCCAGCAGCCCACTAGCGAGGGCAGACGAGCAGTACTTC.